The 2 T cell receptor beta chains below were found in one sample sequenced in a study of blood T cell repertoires in COVID-19. Profiling relied on immunoSEQ multiplex PCR, and the TCRdb table lists in-frame clones only, not all of them. The data contain tens of thousands of clones, just over 85% of them singletons. The sequencing input was peripheral blood. Source of these receptors: a woman of 80 years or more with acute or convalescent COVID-19.

CDR3 sequence reads: CASSTPRGLTDTQYF. In nucleotides, the CDR3 is TGTGCCAGTAGTACCCCGAGGGGGCTCACAGATACGCAGTATTTT. The chain links TRBV19 to TRBJ2-3, with 7 positions matching TRBD1. In germline, CDR1 is LNHDA, CDR2 SQIVND (reference sequence). V lost 4 bases and J lost 2; bases outside the gene matches: 6. The CDR3 consists of 15 residues. The entire variable domain, with the rest obtained from reference TRBV19 and TRBJ2-3, is as follows: DGGITQSPKYLFRKEGQNVTLSCEQNLNHDAMYWYRQDPGQGLRLIYYSQIVNDFQKGDIAEGYSVSREKKESFPLTVTSAQKNPTAFYLCASSTPRGLTDTQYFGPGTRLTVL.

This sequence joins TRBV4-2 and TRBJ2-3; 12 bases line up with TRBD2. V lost 0 bases and J lost 8; bases outside the gene matches: 15. Germline V lookup: CDR1 LGHNA, CDR2 YNFKEQ. This CDR3 spans 19 amino acids. The CDR3, as DNA: TGTGCCAGCAGCCAAGAGCCTAGCGGGGGGGCAGGGGGAGGTCCTACGCAGTATTTT. This gives the protein CASSQEPSGGAGGGPTQYF.